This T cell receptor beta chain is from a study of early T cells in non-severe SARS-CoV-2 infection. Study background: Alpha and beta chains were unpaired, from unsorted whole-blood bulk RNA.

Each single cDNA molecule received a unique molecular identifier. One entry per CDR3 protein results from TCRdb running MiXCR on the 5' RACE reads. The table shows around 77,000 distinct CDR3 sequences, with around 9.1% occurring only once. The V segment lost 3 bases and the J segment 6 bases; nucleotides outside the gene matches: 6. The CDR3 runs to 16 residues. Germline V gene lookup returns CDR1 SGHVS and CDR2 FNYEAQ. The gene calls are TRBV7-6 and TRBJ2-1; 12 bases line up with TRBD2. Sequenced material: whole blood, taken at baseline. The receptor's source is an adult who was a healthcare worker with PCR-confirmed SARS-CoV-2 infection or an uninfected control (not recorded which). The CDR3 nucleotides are TGTGCCAGCAGCTTCTTACTAGCGGGGGGCCCCAATGAGCAGTTCTTC. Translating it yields CASSFLLAGGPNEQFF.